The 25 T cell receptor beta chains below come from one sample, sequenced in a study of cytomegalovirus exposure and HLA in healthy donors. PCR employed 60 Vbeta and 13 Jbeta primers. The assay was immunoSEQ multiplex PCR, and TCRdb's table has in-frame clones only and misses some. The data show around 150,000 clones, around 79% seen once. Sequenced material: PBMCs. All receptors derive from a man between 35 and 55 years old in good health and CMV-seropositive.

V usage is TRBV5-1 and J usage is TRBJ1-6, with D perhaps matching TRBD1 (6 bases). Germline V CDR1 and CDR2: SGHRS, YFSETQ. The CDR3 spans 14 residues. Trimming left V 4 bases short and J 8 bases short, with 13 bases between. CDR3 in DNA: TGCGCCAGCAGCCAGGACAGTGATTATTCACCCCTCCACTTT. It is translated as CASSQDSDYSPLHF.

This clone has a handful of counts. V gene TRBV21-1 combines with J gene TRBJ1-3; the D call of TRBD1 is as the table states it, not checked on the DNA. TRBV21-1 is classified as a pseudogene. This CDR3 comprises 19 residues. The CDR3 DNA is TGTGCCAGCAGCAATGTGAGGGACAGGGGGCTGTTAGGTGGAAACACCATATATTTT. Translating it yields CASSNVRDRGLLGGNTIYF.

V usage is TRBV7-6 and J usage is TRBJ2-3; 12 bases fit TRBD2. The germline gives CDR1 SGHVS, CDR2 FNYEAQ. V shed 5 bases and J 4 bases; nucleotides not matched to a gene: 7. The CDR3 has 16 amino acids. CDR3 sequence: CASSLWTSGKADTQYF. Written as DNA, the CDR3 is TGTGCCAGCAGCCTCTGGACTAGCGGGAAAGCAGATACGCAGTATTTT.

The J gene is TRBJ1-2, the V gene TRBV4-1, with TRBD1 matching over 8 bases. This CDR3 contains 18 residues. With 4 bases clipped from V and 5 bases from J, the junction kept 18 bases outside the gene matches. The germline V gene encodes CDR1 MGHRA and CDR2 YSYEKL. CDR3 in amino acids: CASSLIVPRDRKPYGYTF. CDR3 coding DNA: TGCGCCAGCAGCCTTATTGTCCCCCGGGACAGGAAGCCATATGGCTACACCTTC.

This chain joins TRBV30 and TRBJ1-1; D is unclear. V was cut by 4 bases and J by 6 bases, with 9 bases left in between. CDR1 is GTSNPN and CDR2 is SVGIG in the germline V gene (reference sequence). The length of the CDR3 is 11 residues. CDR3 amino acids: CAWTSRAEAFF. In DNA, the CDR3 is TGTGCCTGGACTTCTCGGGCTGAAGCTTTCTTT.

The chain joins TRBV27 to TRBJ2-7; D not resolved. Germline assignment: CDR1 MNHEY and CDR2 SMNVEV (reference sequence). Trimming removed 7 bases at V and 3 bases at J, with 13 bases between. The CDR3 is 13 residues long. CDR3 protein: CASTSAGNYEQYF. CDR3 coding DNA: TGTGCCAGCACCTCAGCAGGAAACTACGAGCAGTACTTC.

The chain is built from TRBV4-2 and TRBJ1-2; a weak D match, TRBD1 (5 bases). The CDR3 is 15 amino acids. The germline CDR1 and CDR2 sequences are LGHNA and YNFKEQ. Deletions cut 3 bases from V and 1 base from J, with 12 bases between. The CDR3 DNA sequence: TGTGCCAGCAGCCAGAACCAGGGAGGTAACTATGGCTACACCTTC. Translating gives CASSQNQGGNYGYTF.

The J gene is TRBJ2-3, the V gene TRBV4-2; D gene ambiguous. V gave up 0 bases and J gave up 0 bases, with 7 bases separating them. CDR1 is LGHNA and CDR2 is YNFKEQ in the germline V gene. CDR3 size: 15 residues. Here the CDR3 reads CASSQDTPSTDTQYF. The DNA for the CDR3 is TGTGCCAGCAGCCAAGATACACCTAGCACAGATACGCAGTATTTT.

The chain is built from TRBV10-1 and TRBJ2-3; no firm D call. The CDR3 length is 13 residues. V was pared by 3 bases and J by 7 bases, with 11 bases between. Germline V lookup: CDR1 WNHNN, CDR2 SYGVQD (reference sequence). The CDR3 protein is CASSDTAANTQYF. CDR3 sequence (DNA): TGCGCCAGCAGTGACACTGCGGCGAATACGCAGTATTTT.

The chain recombines TRBV14 with TRBJ2-1, with D uncertain. Germline loops: CDR1 SGHDN, CDR2 FVKESK. With 3 bases removed from V and 3 bases from J, the gap between germline ends came to 9 bases. This CDR3 spans 14 amino acids. The CDR3 nucleotides read TGTGCCAGCAGCCAGTCAACGGTCTACAATGAGCAGTTCTTC. Protein: CASSQSTVYNEQFF.

A single count supports this clone. The rearrangement uses TRBV9 and TRBJ2-1; TRBD1 aligns across 9 bases. V shed 4 bases, J shed 8 bases, and the junction held 1 base outside the gene matches. The CDR3 covers 12 residues. The V gene's germline CDR1 is SGDLS and CDR2 YYNGEE. In DNA form, the CDR3 reads TGTGCCAGCAGCCGGGACAGGGATGAGCAGTTCTTC. Amino acids: CASSRDRDEQFF. The variable domain in full, completed from reference TRBV9 and TRBJ2-1, reads DSGVTQTPKHLITATGQRVTLRCSPRSGDLSVYWYQQSLDQGLQFLIQYYNGEERAKGNILERFSAQQFPDLHSELNLSSLELGDSALYFCASSRDRDEQFFGPGTRLTVL.

The gene calls are TRBV28 and TRBJ1-2, with a tentative D call TRBD1 (5 bases). The CDR3 has 13 amino acids. The germline V gene has CDR1 MDHEN and CDR2 SYDVKM. V lost 3 bases to trimming and J lost 6 bases, with 11 bases between them. The CDR3 DNA follows: TGTGCCAGCAGTTTCGGGGGATCTGATGGCTACACCTTC. Protein: CASSFGGSDGYTF.

The chain is built from TRBV6-1 and TRBJ2-7; 9 bases match TRBD1. V lost 5 bases to trimming and J lost 0 bases; unmatched junction nucleotides: 5. The CDR3 contains 15 residues. CDR1 is MNHNS, CDR2 SASEGT, per germline. The CDR3 coding sequence is TGTGCCAGCAGTTCAGACAGGGGGGCCTCCTACGAGCAGTACTTC. It translates to CASSSDRGASYEQYF.

V usage is TRBV28 and J usage is TRBJ1-5; D is possibly TRBD1 (6 bases). V lost 5 bases and J lost 3, with 8 bases in between. From germline, CDR1 is MDHEN and CDR2 SYDVKM. CDR3 length equals 13 residues. The CDR3, as DNA: TGTGCCAGCAGTCGACAGGCCAATCAGCCCCAGCATTTT. Its protein product is CASSRQANQPQHF.

The chain links TRBV5-1 to TRBJ2-5, with 8 bases fitting TRBD2. With the DNA end fitting TRBJ2-7 better, the J assignment may be wrong. The CDR3 has 15 residues. Per the germline V gene, CDR1 is SGHRS and CDR2 is YFSETQ. CDR3 sequence: CASSSARREAYEQYF. The CDR3 DNA is TGCGCCAGCAGCTCCGCCCGGCGGGAGGCCTACGAGCAGTACTTC.

This chain uses TRBV5-6 with TRBJ1-5, with 8 positions matching TRBD1. Germline V lookup: CDR1 SGHDT, CDR2 YYEEEE. This CDR3 is 15 amino acids long. After removal of 2 bases from V and 6 bases from J, the junction contained 7 bases not matched to a gene. The CDR3 DNA follows: TGTGCCAGCAGCTTAGGACAGGGCTCGGGTCAGCCCCAGCATTTT. Protein product: CASSLGQGSGQPQHF. Supplemented by reference TRBV5-6 and TRBJ1-5, the full variable domain reads DAGVTQSPTHLIKTRGQQVTLRCSPKSGHDTVSWYQQALGQGPQFIFQYYEEEERQRGNFPDRFSGHQFPNYSSELNVNALLLGDSALYLCASSLGQGSGQPQHFGDGTRLSIL.

The chain is built from TRBV11-2 and TRBJ2-7, with 9 nucleotides matching TRBD2. With V trimmed by 6 bases and J by 4 bases, 7 bases remained unmatched. The CDR3 sequence is 14 residues long. Germline-derived CDR1 and CDR2 are SGHAT and FQNNGV. The CDR3 coding sequence is TGTGCCAGCAGGGGGCTAGCGGGGATTTACGAGCAGTACTTC. Translating gives CASRGLAGIYEQYF.

J is TRBJ2-1 and V is TRBV27; D is perhaps TRBD1 (6 bases). Trimming removed 8 bases at V and 0 bases at J, with 20 bases between. The CDR3 loop spans 17 amino acids. Germline V gene data show CDR1 as MNHEY and CDR2 as SMNVEV (reference sequence). The CDR3 DNA is TGTGCCAGCTCACCCTTCGGGACAACTAGCTCCTACAATGAGCAGTTCTTC. This gives the protein CASSPFGTTSSYNEQFF.

The rearrangement uses TRBV18 and TRBJ1-6; D may be TRBD1 (5 bases). V was pared by 5 bases and J by 3 bases, with 8 bases between. The CDR3 is made up of 14 amino acids. Germline values: CDR1 KGHSH, CDR2 LQKENI. CDR3 residues: CASSYDSYNSPLHF. The CDR3 bases are TGTGCCAGCTCATACGACAGCTATAATTCACCCCTCCACTTT.

This clone was seen only a few times. CDR3 amino acids: CASSLTSGTYNEQFF. CDR3 nucleotide sequence: TGTGCCAGCAGCTTAACTAGCGGGACCTACAATGAGCAGTTCTTC. The gene calls are TRBV7-2 and TRBJ2-1; 10 bases match TRBD2. The CDR3 runs 15 residues. J lost 2 bases, V lost 2 bases, and 0 bases had no gene match. CDR1 and CDR2 from the germline V gene are SGHTA and FQGNSA.

This clone was counted a single time. The same CDR3 can be traced to other DNA sequences in this sample. The chain employs TRBV27 and TRBJ2-7; D is possibly TRBD1 (6 bases). The germline V gene encodes CDR1 MNHEY and CDR2 SMNVEV (reference sequence). There are 13 residues in the CDR3. Trimming removed 6 bases at V and 2 bases at J, with 11 bases between. CDR3 loop: CASSLGQTYEQYF. The CDR3 nucleotides read TGTGCCAGCAGCCTTGGACAGACCTACGAGCAGTACTTC.

The chain links TRBV6-4 to TRBJ2-1; 7 bases are a match to TRBD1. The CDR3 extends over 13 amino acids. J lost 9 bases, V lost 6 bases, and 8 bases had no gene match. Germline V gene lookup returns CDR1 MRHNA and CDR2 SNTAGT. The chain's CDR3 is CASRGDRAVEQFF. The CDR3, as DNA: TGTGCCAGCAGGGGCGACAGGGCCGTTGAGCAGTTCTTC.

V is TRBV30 and J is TRBJ2-5; 10 bases are shared with TRBD2. Unmatched junction bases numbered 13, after V lost 2 bases and J lost 7 bases. Germline assignment: CDR1 GTSNPN and CDR2 SVGIG (reference sequence). The CDR3 loop spans 16 amino acids. CDR3 DNA sequence: TGTGCCTGGAGTCTCGGGGGACTAGCGTCCGGGGGGACCCAGTACTTC. Its protein is CAWSLGGLASGGTQYF.

On this clone: Other nucleotide sequences in the sample specify the same CDR3. The chain uses TRBV19 and TRBJ2-7, with 8 bases fitting TRBD2. Germline lookup yields CDR1 LNHDA and CDR2 SQIVND (reference sequence). This CDR3 is 13 amino acids long. The V gene end was trimmed by 5 bases and the J gene end by 1 base; junction bases not matched to a gene: 1. The CDR3, as DNA: TGTGCCAGTAGTGCGGGAGGATCCTACGAGCAGTACTTC. Translated: CASSAGGSYEQYF. Full variable domain (missing parts from reference TRBV19 and TRBJ2-7): DGGITQSPKYLFRKEGQNVTLSCEQNLNHDAMYWYRQDPGQGLRLIYYSQIVNDFQKGDIAEGYSVSREKKESFPLTVTSAQKNPTAFYLCASSAGGSYEQYFGPGTRLTVT.

The V call is TRBV30, the J call TRBJ1-3; D gene unclear. Germline-derived CDR1 and CDR2 are GTSNPN and SVGIG (reference sequence). V lost 5 bases to trimming and J lost 2 bases, with 10 bases between them. The CDR3 sequence is 13 residues long. The CDR3 spells CAWDLTTGNTIYF. The CDR3 bases are TGTGCCTGGGATTTGACAACTGGAAACACCATATATTTT. The full variable domain, in which reference TRBV30 and TRBJ1-3 provide the parts outside the CDR3, is SQTIHQWPATLVQPVGSPLSLECTVEGTSNPNLYWYRQAAGRGLQLLFYSVGIGQISSEVPQNLSASRPQDRQFILSSKKLLLSDSGFYLCAWDLTTGNTIYFGEGSWLTVV.